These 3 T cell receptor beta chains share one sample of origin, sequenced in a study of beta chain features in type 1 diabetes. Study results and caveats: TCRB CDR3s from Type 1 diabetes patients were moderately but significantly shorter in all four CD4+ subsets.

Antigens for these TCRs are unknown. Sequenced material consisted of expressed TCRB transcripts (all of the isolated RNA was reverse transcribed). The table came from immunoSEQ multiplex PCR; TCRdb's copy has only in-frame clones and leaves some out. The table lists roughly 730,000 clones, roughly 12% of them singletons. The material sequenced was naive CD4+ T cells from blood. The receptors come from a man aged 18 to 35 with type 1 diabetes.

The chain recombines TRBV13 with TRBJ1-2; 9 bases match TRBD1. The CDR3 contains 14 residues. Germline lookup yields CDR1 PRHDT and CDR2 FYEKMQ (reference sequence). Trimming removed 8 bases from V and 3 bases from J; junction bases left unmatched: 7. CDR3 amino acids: CASLGTGTYYGYTF. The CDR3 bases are TGTGCCAGCCTCGGGACAGGGACCTACTATGGCTACACCTTC.

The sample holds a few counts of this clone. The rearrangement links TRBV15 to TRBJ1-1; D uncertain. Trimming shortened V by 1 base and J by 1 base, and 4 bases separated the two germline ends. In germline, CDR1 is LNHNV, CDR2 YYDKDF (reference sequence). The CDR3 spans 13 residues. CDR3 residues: CATSRGGNTEAFF. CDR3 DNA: TGTGCCACCAGCAGAGGAGGGAACACTGAAGCTTTCTTT. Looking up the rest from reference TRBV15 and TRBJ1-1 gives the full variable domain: DAMVIQNPRYQVTQFGKPVTLSCSQTLNHNVMYWYQQKSSQAPKLLFHYYDKDFNNEADTPDNFQSRRPNTSFCFLDIRSPGLGDTAMYLCATSRGGNTEAFFGQGTRLTVV.

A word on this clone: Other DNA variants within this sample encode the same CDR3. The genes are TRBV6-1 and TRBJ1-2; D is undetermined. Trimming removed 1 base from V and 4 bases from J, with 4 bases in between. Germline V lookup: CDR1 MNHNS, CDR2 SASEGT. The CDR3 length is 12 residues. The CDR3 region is CASSEGGYGYTF. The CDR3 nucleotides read TGTGCCAGCAGTGAAGGGGGCTATGGCTACACCTTC.